The rows below give T cell receptor beta chains drawn from one sample of a study of cytomegalovirus exposure and HLA in healthy donors. The data were produced by immunoSEQ multiplex PCR, yet TCRdb's version contains in-frame clones alone and is incomplete. Of roughly 120,000 clones listed, roughly 80% are singletons. What was sequenced was PBMCs. Receptors were obtained from a young woman in good health and CMV-seronegative. CDR3s include the opening cysteine and the closing phenylalanine or tryptophan. A D gene is named only where the DNA matches it firmly. Expanded clones are given a class, and other clones once, few, many or no size at all.

abundance: NA
j_gene: TRBJ2-7
d_gene: NA
v_gene: TRBV5-6
CDR3aa: CASSLVRSPYEQYF
CDR3nt: TGTGCCAGCAGCTTGGTCAGGTCTCCCTACGAGCAGTACTTC

abundance: NA
j_gene: TRBJ2-7
d_gene: TRBD2
v_gene: TRBV2
CDR3aa: CASSESSGLYEQYF
CDR3nt: TGTGCCAGCAGTGAATCTAGCGGGCTCTACGAGCAGTACTTC

abundance: NA
j_gene: TRBJ1-2
d_gene: NA
v_gene: TRBV7-2
CDR3aa: CASSTRTTNYGYTF
CDR3nt: TGTGCCAGTAGCACCAGGACAACTAACTATGGCTACACCTTC

abundance: few
j_gene: TRBJ1-3
d_gene: NA
v_gene: TRBV6-5
CDR3aa: CASYQLSGNTIYF
CDR3nt: TGTGCCAGCTATCAGTTATCGGGAAACACCATATATTTT

abundance: NA
j_gene: TRBJ1-3
d_gene: NA
v_gene: TRBV12-5
CDR3aa: CASGTRPVSGNTIYF
CDR3nt: TGTGCTAGTGGTACCAGGCCAGTCTCTGGAAACACCATATATTTT

abundance: NA
j_gene: TRBJ1-2
d_gene: NA
v_gene: TRBV6-1
CDR3aa: CASSGQVQYGYTF
CDR3nt: TGTGCCAGCAGTGGTCAGGTTCAGTATGGCTACACCTTC

abundance: NA
j_gene: TRBJ1-4
d_gene: NA
v_gene: TRBV5-8
CDR3aa: CASSLGQTNEKLFF
CDR3nt: TGTGCCAGCAGCTTGGGACAGACAAATGAAAAACTGTTTTTT

abundance: NA
j_gene: TRBJ1-2
d_gene: NA
v_gene: TRBV2
CDR3aa: CASPTPGRGGYTF
CDR3nt: TGTGCCAGCCCGACCCCGGGAAGAGGAGGCTACACCTTC

abundance: NA
j_gene: TRBJ1-6
d_gene: TRBD1
v_gene: TRBV5-1
CDR3aa: CASSPGTAENNSPLHF
CDR3nt: TGCGCCAGCAGCCCGGGGACAGCCGAGAATAATTCACCCCTCCACTTT

abundance: NA
j_gene: TRBJ1-2
d_gene: TRBD1
v_gene: TRBV19
CDR3aa: CASSFGTGSGYTF
CDR3nt: TGTGCCAGTAGTTTCGGGACAGGTTCGGGCTACACCTTC

abundance: NA
j_gene: TRBJ2-7
d_gene: NA
v_gene: TRBV13
CDR3aa: CASSLKNRQEEQYF
CDR3nt: TGTGCCAGCAGCTTAAAAAACCGACAGGAAGAGCAGTACTTC

abundance: NA
j_gene: TRBJ2-4
d_gene: TRBD2
v_gene: TRBV25-1
CDR3aa: CASSQWGEGIQYF
CDR3nt: TGTGCCAGCAGTCAATGGGGGGAGGGCATTCAGTACTTC

abundance: once
j_gene: TRBJ2-3
d_gene: NA
v_gene: TRBV5-1
CDR3aa: CASSFLGSSDTQYF
CDR3nt: TGCGCCAGCAGCTTCCTCGGGAGCTCAGATACGCAGTATTTT

abundance: NA
j_gene: TRBJ2-5
d_gene: NA
v_gene: TRBV9
CDR3aa: CASSVSGEQETQYF
CDR3nt: TGTGCCAGCAGCGTCTCGGGGGAACAAGAGACCCAGTACTTC

abundance: NA
j_gene: TRBJ1-2
d_gene: NA
v_gene: TRBV5-1
CDR3aa: CASSGLTGEYGYTF
CDR3nt: TGCGCCAGTTCGGGACTGACGGGGGAATATGGCTACACCTTC

abundance: NA
j_gene: TRBJ1-5
d_gene: NA
v_gene: TRBV27
CDR3aa: CASSPRGDQPQHF
CDR3nt: TGTGCCAGCAGTCCCCGAGGTGATCAGCCCCAGCATTTT

abundance: NA
j_gene: TRBJ2-7
d_gene: TRBD2
v_gene: TRBV28
CDR3aa: CASRGGIGRGVRGQYF
CDR3nt: TGTGCCAGCAGGGGGGGGATCGGACGGGGAGTACGCGGGCAGTACTTC

abundance: NA
j_gene: TRBJ2-1
d_gene: NA
v_gene: TRBV5-1
CDR3aa: CASSLMASTDNEQFF
CDR3nt: TGCGCCAGCAGCTTGATGGCTAGTACGGATAATGAGCAGTTCTTC

abundance: NA
j_gene: TRBJ1-1
d_gene: TRBD1
v_gene: TRBV4-2
CDR3aa: CASRPLTGTEYTEAFF
CDR3nt: TGTGCCAGCAGACCATTAACCGGGACAGAGTACACTGAAGCTTTCTTT

abundance: NA
j_gene: TRBJ2-6
d_gene: NA
v_gene: TRBV11-2
CDR3aa: CASSFADTRSGANVLTF
CDR3nt: TGTGCCAGCAGCTTCGCTGACACCCGCTCTGGGGCCAACGTCCTGACTTTC

abundance: NA
j_gene: TRBJ2-1
d_gene: TRBD2
v_gene: TRBV4-1
CDR3aa: CASSSSGVAYNEQFF
CDR3nt: TGCGCCAGCAGTTCGAGCGGGGTTGCCTACAATGAGCAGTTCTTC

abundance: NA
j_gene: TRBJ2-1
d_gene: NA
v_gene: TRBV5-1
CDR3aa: CASSRRSEGAYNEQFF
CDR3nt: TGCGCCAGCAGCAGGAGGAGCGAGGGGGCCTACAATGAGCAGTTCTTC

abundance: few
j_gene: TRBJ1-5
d_gene: NA
v_gene: TRBV5-6
CDR3aa: CASSLWGNNQPQHF
CDR3nt: TGTGCCAGCAGCTTATGGGGCAACAATCAGCCCCAGCATTTT

abundance: NA
j_gene: TRBJ1-1
d_gene: NA
v_gene: TRBV7-9
CDR3aa: CASIPAVRTEAFF
CDR3nt: TGTGCCAGCATCCCAGCGGTGAGGACTGAAGCTTTCTTT

abundance: few
j_gene: TRBJ1-5
d_gene: TRBD1
v_gene: TRBV19
CDR3aa: CASSTTGLNQPQHF
CDR3nt: TGTGCCAGTAGTACGACAGGGCTTAATCAGCCCCAGCATTTT

abundance: few
j_gene: TRBJ2-2
d_gene: NA
v_gene: TRBV14
CDR3aa: CASSRRFGIPGELFF
CDR3nt: TGTGCCAGCAGCCGACGTTTCGGGATTCCCGGGGAGCTGTTTTTT